The entry that follows covers one T cell receptor beta chain sequence. What it binds is not known. PCR was performed using 60 Vbeta and 13 Jbeta primers. The protocol was immunoSEQ multiplex PCR, while the TCRdb copy is restricted to in-frame clones and leaves out a portion. Seen here are approximately 190,000 clones, more than 75% observed once, and the top ten hold around 3%. The V end lost 6 bases, the J end lost 2 bases, and 13 bases lay between the germline ends. Per the germline V gene, CDR1 is LNHDA and CDR2 is SQIVND (reference sequence). CDR3 length equals 14 residues. These data come from a study of cytomegalovirus exposure and HLA in healthy donors. Study observations and caveats: As a later analysis showed, several of the most significant clusters appeared to be linked to common viral pathogens. The classifier reportedly diagnosed cytomegalovirus status with high sensitivity and specificity.

The clonotype comes from a woman aged 45-65 years in good health and CMV-seropositive. The V and J genes are TRBV19 and TRBJ1-2; D possibly corresponds to TRBD1 (6 bases). Sample: PBMCs. Written as DNA, the CDR3 is TGTGCCAGTAGCTTAAACAGGGAGAACTATGGCTACACCTTC. Its translation is CASSLNRENYGYTF.